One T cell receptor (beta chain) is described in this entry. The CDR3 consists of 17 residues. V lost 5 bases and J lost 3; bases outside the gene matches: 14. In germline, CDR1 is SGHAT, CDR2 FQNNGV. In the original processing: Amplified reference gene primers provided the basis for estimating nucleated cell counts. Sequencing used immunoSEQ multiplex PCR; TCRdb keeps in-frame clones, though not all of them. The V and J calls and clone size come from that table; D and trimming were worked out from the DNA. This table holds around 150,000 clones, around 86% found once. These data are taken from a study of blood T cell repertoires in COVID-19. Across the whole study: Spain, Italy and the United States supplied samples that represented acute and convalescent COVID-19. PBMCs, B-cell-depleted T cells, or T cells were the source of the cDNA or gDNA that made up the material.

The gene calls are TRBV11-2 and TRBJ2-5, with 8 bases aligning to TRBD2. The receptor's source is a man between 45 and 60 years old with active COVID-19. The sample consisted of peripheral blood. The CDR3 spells CASSLRPGLGGKETQYF. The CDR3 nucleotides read TGTGCCAGCAGCCTACGGCCGGGACTAGGGGGAAAAGAGACCCAGTACTTC.